This T cell receptor beta chain appears in the sequencing data of a study of T cells expressing NK-cell markers (TCRdb year 2020). For the wider study: Eight or nine donors provided sorted CD3+CD56+NKG2C+, CD3+CD56+NKG2C- and CD3+CD56-NKG2C+ T-cell subsets, whose TCR beta-chain repertoires were profiled. Randomly selected healthy volunteers, three men and five women, were used as the eight sequenced donors. Among the eight sequenced donors, seven were HCMV-seropositive and one was HCMV-seronegative. Illumina HiSeq 2000/2500, MiSeq or NextSeq was used to sequence libraries as 2 x 150 bp reads. Study-wide conclusions, independent of this receptor: Whether the expanded NKG2C-expressing T cell clones were specific for HCMV antigens was left unclear. In roughly 6 donors, the dominant CD3+CD56+NKG2C+ clonotypes ranked among the top 10 CD8+ clonotypes, making up roughly 1.0-8% of CD8+ T cells. Those dominant clonotypes were again the most abundant among CD3+CD56-NKG2C+ cells in a handful of donors, at roughly 28.3-60.1%.

A note on this clonotype: What antigen it recognizes has not been identified.

The CDR1 and CDR2 encoded by the germline V gene (reference sequence) are DFQATT and SNEGSKA. Inclusive of the bounding cysteine and phenylalanine, the CDR3 is 15 residues long. DNA for this receptor is not on file. Sequencing was carried out with an Illumina HiSeq 2000. TCR beta cDNA libraries were prepared using 5'RACE template switching, which introduced a universal primer site and unique molecular identifiers. Priming for cDNA synthesis came from the TCR beta constant segment, and two successive PCR amplification steps followed. Processing in the source paper ran as follows. Reads were demultiplexed and grouped by UMI with MIGEC, and clonotypes were assembled and quantified with MiTCR. To exclude erroneous sequences, any TCR cDNA sequence not supported by at least two reads was discarded. The tcR package was used for downstream repertoire analysis, with clonotypes matched between fractions based on CDR3 nucleotide sequence plus V segment. VDJmatch was used to annotate antigen specificity against VDJdb, with one amino acid substitution in CDR3 allowed. TCRdb reprocessed the reads, reporting each CDR3 protein sequence once and no DNA. The V and J calls and clone size are TCRdb's, not the authors'. This sample's table contains 350,000 to 400,000 distinct CDR3 sequences. The ten biggest clones cover approximately 11% of the sample.

HCMV serostatus was determined by detecting HCMV-specific IgG in serum with a commercial ELISA kit. Ficoll density gradient centrifugation was used to isolate peripheral blood mononuclear cells from blood. The clonotype was recovered from a woman aged 45-60 years in good health. Donor details come from another sample of the same person, matched by shared clones. Source material: blood T cells: a sorted CD56 or NKG2C T cell subset, CD4+ or CD8+ T cells, or bulk PBMC T cells (not recorded which). The chain is assembled from TRBV20-1 and TRBJ2-1; TCRdb proposes TRBD1, but this gene call is untestable without DNA. The CDR3: CSARDDRVSYNEQFF.